This TCR beta chain was sequenced in a study of T cell changes during pregnancy in multiple sclerosis. Data came from immunoSEQ multiplex PCR; TCRdb stores just in-frame clones and leaves some out. Of under 130,000 clones in the sample, about 89% are singletons; the top ten hold around 3.2%. The V end was cut by 5 bases, the J end by 5 bases, with 10 bases between. Germline CDR1 reads SGHTA; CDR2 reads FQGTGA. CDR3 size: 13 residues. The sequenced sample was peripheral blood, obtained after pregnancy. The receptor comes from a female donor with multiple sclerosis, enrolled in a pregnancy study. The V call is TRBV7-3, the J call TRBJ2-1; a possible D gene is TRBD2 (5 bases). The DNA for the CDR3 is TGTGCCAGCAGCCATCAGCGGAACAATGAGCAGTTCTTC. Protein sequence: CASSHQRNNEQFF. Supplemented by reference TRBV7-3 and TRBJ2-1, the full variable domain reads GAGVSQTPSNKVTEKGKYVELRCDPISGHTALYWYRQSLGQGPEFLIYFQGTGAADDSGLPNDRFFAVRPEGSVSTLKIQRTERGDSAVYLCASSHQRNNEQFFGPGTRLTVL.